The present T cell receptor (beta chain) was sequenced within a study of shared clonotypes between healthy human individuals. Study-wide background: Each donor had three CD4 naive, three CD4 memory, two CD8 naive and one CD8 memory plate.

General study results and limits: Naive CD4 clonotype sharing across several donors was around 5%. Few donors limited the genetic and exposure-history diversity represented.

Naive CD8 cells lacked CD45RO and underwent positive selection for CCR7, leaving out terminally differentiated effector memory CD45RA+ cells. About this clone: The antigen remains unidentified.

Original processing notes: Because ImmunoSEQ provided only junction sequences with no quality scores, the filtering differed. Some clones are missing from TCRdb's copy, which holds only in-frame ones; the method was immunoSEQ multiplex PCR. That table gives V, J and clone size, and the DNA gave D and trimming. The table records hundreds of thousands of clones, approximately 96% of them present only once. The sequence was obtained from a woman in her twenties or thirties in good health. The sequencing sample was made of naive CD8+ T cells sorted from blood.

CDR3 coding DNA: TGCGCCAGCAGCCTAATACCGCCGCGACTAGCGGGAAGCGAGCAGTTCTTC. It translates to CASSLIPPRLAGSEQFF. This chain uses TRBV4-1 with TRBJ2-1, with 11 positions matching TRBD2. From germline, CDR1 is MGHRA and CDR2 YSYEKL. The J segment lost 10 bases and the V segment lost 4 bases, leaving 15 bases of the junction unmatched. The CDR3 covers 17 residues.